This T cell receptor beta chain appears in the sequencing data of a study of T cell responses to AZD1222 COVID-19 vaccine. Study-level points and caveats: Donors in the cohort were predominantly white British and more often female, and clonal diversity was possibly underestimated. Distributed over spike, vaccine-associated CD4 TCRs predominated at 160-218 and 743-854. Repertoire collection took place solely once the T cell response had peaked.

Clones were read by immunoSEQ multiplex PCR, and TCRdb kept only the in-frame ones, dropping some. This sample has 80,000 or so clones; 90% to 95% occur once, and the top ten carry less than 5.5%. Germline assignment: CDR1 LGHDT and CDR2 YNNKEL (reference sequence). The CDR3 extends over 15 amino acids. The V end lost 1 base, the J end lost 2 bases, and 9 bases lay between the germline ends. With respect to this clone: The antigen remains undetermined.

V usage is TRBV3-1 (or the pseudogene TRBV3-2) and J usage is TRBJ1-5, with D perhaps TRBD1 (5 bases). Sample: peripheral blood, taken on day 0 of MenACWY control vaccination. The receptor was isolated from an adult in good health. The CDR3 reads CASSQVLGGNQPQHF. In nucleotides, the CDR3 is TGTGCCAGCAGCCAAGTTCTAGGGGGCAATCAGCCCCAGCATTTT.